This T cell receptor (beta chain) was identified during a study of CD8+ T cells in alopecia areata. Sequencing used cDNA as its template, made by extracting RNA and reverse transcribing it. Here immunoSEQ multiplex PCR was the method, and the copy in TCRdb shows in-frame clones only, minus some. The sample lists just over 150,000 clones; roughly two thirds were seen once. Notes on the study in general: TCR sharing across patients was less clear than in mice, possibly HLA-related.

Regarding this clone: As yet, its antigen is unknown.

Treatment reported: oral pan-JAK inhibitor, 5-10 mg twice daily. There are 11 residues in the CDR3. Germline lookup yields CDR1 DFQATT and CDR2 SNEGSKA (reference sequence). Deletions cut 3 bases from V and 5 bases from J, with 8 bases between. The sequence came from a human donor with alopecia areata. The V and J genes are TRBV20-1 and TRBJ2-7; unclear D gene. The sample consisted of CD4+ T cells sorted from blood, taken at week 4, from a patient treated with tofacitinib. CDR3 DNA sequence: TGCAGTGCTAGTAGCCCCCACGAGCAGTACTTC. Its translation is CSASSPHEQYF.